One TCR beta chain is described in this entry. A junction boundary mismatches the germline segment, possibly from a read error. This study enrolled people aged roughly 18 to 90 from 24 US geographic areas. This specimen comes from a study of blood T cell repertoires in COVID-19. Study details: The United States, Italy and Spain supplied acute and convalescent COVID-19 samples. Sources were T cells, B-cell-depleted T cells, or PBMCs; the material itself was cDNA or gDNA.

Original methodology: Cell counts per sample came from amplifying reference gene primers. TCRdb's copy holds only in-frame clones and misses some; the assay was immunoSEQ multiplex PCR. V and J calls and clone size are copied from that table; D and trimming were computed from the DNA. The sample lists around 50,000 clones, around 80% occurring once. The CDR3 is made up of 16 amino acids. The V gene's germline CDR1 is MNHEY and CDR2 SMNVEV (reference sequence). This clonotype was sampled from a woman in her forties or fifties with acute COVID-19. V usage is TRBV27 and J usage is TRBJ1-2, with TRBD1 matching over 7 bases. The sample consisted of PBMCs or T cells enriched from blood (not recorded which). The CDR3 region is CASSLYPPGQTYGYTF. The CDR3 DNA is TGTGCCAGCAGCTTATACCCCCCGGGACAGACCTATGGCTACACCTTC.